This T cell receptor (beta chain) was found in a study of blood T cells in healthy people across ages. Study-level information: For every two T cells, template switching captured about one barcoded beta molecule. Study-wide results and limits: Older age coincided with a roughly linear decline in TCR beta diversity per million T cells. Naive CD4+ cell counts and diversity both ran higher in long-lived than in aged donors.

Concerning this clonotype itself: Its specificity is unknown.

There are 15 residues in the CDR3. In germline, CDR1 is MNHEY, CDR2 SMNVEV (reference sequence). With 6 bases removed from V and 0 bases from J, the gap between germline ends came to 14 bases. A second PCR of 7 to 11 cycles used a sample-barcoded 5' primer and a J-beta primer mix. TCRdb fed the 5' RACE reads into MiXCR, producing one record per CDR3 protein. The sample contains 1.5 million to 2 million distinct CDR3 sequences, about 50% of which appear only once. Sequencing was performed on blood. The sequence came from a woman aged 40 to 50 in good health. This chain links TRBV27 with TRBJ1-2, with unresolved D. The CDR3: CASSRSVGPNYGYTF. DNA for the CDR3: TGTGCCAGCAGCCGTTCAGTAGGCCCTAACTATGGCTACACCTTC.